This T cell receptor (beta chain) stems from a study of CD8+ T cells in alopecia areata. Study as a whole: Severity among treated patients was scored by the percentage of scalp area affected. Overall study findings and caveats: Alopecia totalis/universalis scalp especially showed more expanded CD8+ clones than normal scalp.

Comments on this clone: Its antigen is undetermined. This same CDR3 is encoded by further DNA sequences in the sample.

Germline CDR1 GTSNPN, CDR2 SVGIG (reference sequence). V lost 1 base and J lost 1, with 2 bases in between. The CDR3 is made up of 12 amino acids. Treatment described: oral pan-JAK inhibitor, 5-10 mg twice daily. Peripheral blood, together with lesional scalp punch biopsies, was collected from alopecia areata patients. Extracted from the samples, RNA was reverse transcribed into cDNA to serve as the sequencing template. Sequencing used immunoSEQ multiplex PCR; TCRdb keeps in-frame clones, though not all of them. The sample has some 120,000 clones; over 55% are singletons. The chain joins TRBV30 to TRBJ1-5; D not resolved. The source material was CD4+ T cells sorted from blood, sampled at week 4, from a patient treated with tofacitinib. The TCR originated in a human donor with alopecia areata. Here the CDR3 DNA reads TGTGCCTGGAGTGGGAGCAATCAGCCCCAGCATTTT. This gives the protein CAWSGSNQPQHF.